Below, 26 T cell receptor beta chains from the same sample are listed, as sequenced in a study of CXCR3-negative and CXCR3-positive naive CD8 T cells. Libraries of TRB cDNA were made by 5' RACE and carried UMIs. From its re-call of the 5' RACE reads, TCRdb lists each CDR3 protein once, without DNA. This table lists around 50,000 distinct CDR3 sequences. The sample taken for sequencing was memory CD8+ T cells from blood. The receptors shown here come from a human donor in good health. Some clones in this sample may be carry-over from other donors' samples.

The V and J genes are TRBV5-1 and TRBJ2-5. The CDR3 runs 13 residues. Germline CDR1 SGHRS, CDR2 YFSETQ. This CDR3 is CASSFNSEETQYF.

CDR3 protein: CASRDRGHGAFF. The rearrangement uses TRBV5-1 and TRBJ1-1; TCRdb reports TRBD1, a call that lacks DNA to check it against. The CDR3 has 12 residues. From germline, CDR1 is SGHRS and CDR2 YFSETQ.

The CDR3 loop is CSVLTDSYEQYF. This sequence joins TRBV29-1 and TRBJ2-7. The germline V gene has CDR1 SQVTM and CDR2 ANQGSEA. The CDR3 covers 12 residues.

The chain employs TRBV29-1 and TRBJ2-2. The CDR3 is 12 residues long. Per germline, CDR1 SQVTM and CDR2 ANQGSEA. CDR3 sequence reads: CSVEVWTGELFF.

This chain joins TRBV4-1 and TRBJ1-1; TCRdb's assignment of TRBD1 cannot be checked, as there is no DNA. This CDR3 is 17 amino acids long. Germline CDR1 and CDR2: MGHRA and YSYEKL. CDR3: CASSQSMGQFMNTEAFF.

This clonotype is medium-sized by frequency. J is TRBJ1-2 and V is TRBV12-2. TRBV12-2 is assigned pseudogene status. The CDR3 runs 17 residues. The CDR3 region is CASRPRQGPSAHYGYTF.

CDR3 in amino acids: CASSLGDRGADTQYF. V usage is TRBV5-1 and J usage is TRBJ2-3; with no DNA, the TCRdb D assignment of TRBD1 cannot be verified. Germline loops: CDR1 SGHRS, CDR2 YFSETQ. The CDR3 consists of 15 residues.

The chain carries TRBV27 and TRBJ2-4; with no DNA, the TCRdb D assignment of TRBD1 cannot be verified. CDR1 and CDR2 (germline): MNHEY, SMNVEV (reference sequence). The CDR3 loop spans 17 amino acids. CDR3 residues: CASSSRISAGQEFIQYF.

The rearrangement uses TRBV4-1 and TRBJ2-7; the TCRdb D gene call, TRBD2, has no DNA to confirm it. Germline CDR1 and CDR2: MGHRA and YSYEKL. CDR3 length: 15 amino acids. CDR3 sequence reads: CASSRLQGSPYEQYF.

The V gene is TRBV29-1, the J gene TRBJ2-2; checking the TCRdb D call of TRBD2 is not possible without DNA. CDR3 size: 15 residues. Per germline, CDR1 SQVTM and CDR2 ANQGSEA. The CDR3: CSVEASGLGTGELFF.

The chain uses TRBV20-1 and TRBJ2-7; the D call from TCRdb, TRBD1, cannot be confirmed without DNA. CDR1 and CDR2 (germline): DFQATT, SNEGSKA (reference sequence). This CDR3 has 13 residues. CDR3 sequence: CSADEGPAYEQYF.

The rearrangement links TRBV7-2 to TRBJ2-1; with no DNA, the TCRdb D assignment of TRBD2 cannot be verified. CDR3 length: 16 amino acids. Germline V gene sequence: CDR1 SGHTA, CDR2 FQGNSA. The CDR3 protein is CASRRETGVSGYEQFF.

This sequence joins TRBV7-2 and TRBJ1-1; as DNA is missing, the TRBD1 call by TCRdb cannot be tested. The CDR3 totals 13 residues. Germline-derived CDR1 and CDR2 are SGHTA and FQGNSA. The CDR3 protein is CASSPGPGTEAFF.

The rearrangement uses TRBV20-1 and TRBJ2-1; TCRdb's assignment of TRBD1 cannot be checked, as there is no DNA. The CDR3 is 15 residues long. Per the germline V gene, CDR1 is DFQATT and CDR2 is SNEGSKA (reference sequence). The CDR3 sequence is CSASTGTVSYNEQFF.

V gene TRBV28 combines with J gene TRBJ2-7. CDR1 is MDHEN, CDR2 SYDVKM, per germline. The CDR3 has 11 amino acids. CDR3 sequence: CASSLHYEQYF.

This sequence joins TRBV7-9 and TRBJ2-5; TCRdb reports TRBD2, a call that lacks DNA to check it against. From germline, CDR1 is SEHNR and CDR2 FQNEAQ (reference sequence). The CDR3 consists of 18 residues. CDR3 residues: CASSSSVLDTWEWRTQYF.

The V gene is TRBV28, the J gene TRBJ2-7; TCRdb designates TRBD2, a call that cannot be tested without DNA. The CDR3 runs 16 residues. CDR1 and CDR2 from the germline V gene are MDHEN and SYDVKM. The CDR3 loop is CASTIPTSGATYEQYF.

The chain joins TRBV4-3 to TRBJ2-5; TCRdb returns TRBD1, unconfirmable since there is no DNA. Germline CDR1 LGHNA, CDR2 YSLEER. The CDR3 covers 14 residues. This chain's CDR3 is CASSAWGAGETQYF.

This rearrangement joins TRBV13 to TRBJ2-5. The CDR3 is 12 amino acids. Germline assignment: CDR1 PRHDT and CDR2 FYEKMQ (reference sequence). The CDR3 loop is CASSLEMETQYF.

The rearrangement links TRBV29-1 to TRBJ1-1. Germline values: CDR1 SQVTM, CDR2 ANQGSEA. The CDR3 totals 11 residues. The CDR3 protein is CSVVSNTEAFF.

The genes are TRBV12-3 or TRBV12-4 and TRBJ1-2; the D call from TCRdb, TRBD1, cannot be confirmed without DNA. This CDR3 has 13 amino acids. The CDR3 spells CASSLVGADGYTF.

The V gene is TRBV4-2, the J gene TRBJ2-1; TCRdb names TRBD1, which stays unverified in the absence of DNA. CDR3 length equals 16 residues. Germline CDR1 LGHNA, CDR2 YNFKEQ. The CDR3 reads CASSPSGSGEYNEQFF.

J is TRBJ2-5 and V is TRBV6-5. Germline assignment: CDR1 MNHEY and CDR2 SVGAGI. The CDR3 runs 11 residues. The CDR3 here is CASIFQETQYF.

This sequence joins TRBV6-5 and TRBJ1-1. This CDR3 has 13 residues. Germline CDR1 MNHEY, CDR2 SVGAGI. The CDR3 loop is CASSYYTNTEAFF.

This chain uses TRBV7-9 with TRBJ1-1. Germline V lookup: CDR1 SEHNR, CDR2 FQNEAQ (reference sequence). This CDR3 has 13 amino acids. This CDR3 reads CASSHEDGPEAFF.

The chain couples TRBV19 to TRBJ1-1. Germline CDR1 LNHDA, CDR2 SQIVND (reference sequence). The CDR3 has 14 amino acids. The CDR3 sequence is CASRWGSAGTEAFF. Supplemented by reference TRBV19 and TRBJ1-1, the full variable domain reads DGGITQSPKYLFRKEGQNVTLSCEQNLNHDAMYWYRQDPGQGLRLIYYSQIVNDFQKGDIAEGYSVSREKKESFPLTVTSAQKNPTAFYLCASRWGSAGTEAFFGQGTRLTVV.